Below are 11 T cell receptor beta chains sequenced from a single sample in a study of tumor-infiltrating lymphocytes in primary liver carcinoma. Priming with a constant-region primer yielded TCR beta cDNA from about 540 ng total RNA. Three nested multiplex PCR rounds, a slightly modified ARM-PCR method, built the TCR beta libraries. Each of the first two PCR rounds ran approximately 9 cycles with TRBV1-TRBV30 forward and C-beta reverse primers. TCRdb re-called the multiplex PCR reads with MiXCR, one entry per CDR3 protein. The sample has about 180,000 distinct CDR3 sequences; approximately 60% are singletons. Germline DNA was extracted too, while blood RNA derived from unsorted whole blood. Sequenced: peripheral blood. These receptors were obtained from a man between 35 and 55 years old with primary liver carcinoma and hepatitis B virus infection.

This sequence joins TRBV11-3 and TRBJ1-1; D not certain. Germline V lookup: CDR1 SGHNT, CDR2 YENEEA. The length of the CDR3 is 12 residues. V gave up 1 base and J gave up 12 bases, with 12 bases separating them. The chain's CDR3 is CASSLGGTETFF. As DNA, the CDR3 is TGTGCCAGCAGCTTAGGAGGCACCGAAACTTTCTTT.

Comments on this clonotype: Lacking the conserved final phenylalanine or tryptophan, this CDR3 likely reflects a read error. The chain couples TRBV6-5 to TRBJ2-1; possibly TRBD1 for D (5 bases). This CDR3 is 14 amino acids long. Between the trimmed V and J ends, which lost 9 bases and 6 bases, there was a span of 18 bases. Per the germline V gene, CDR1 is MNHEY and CDR2 is SVGAGI. CDR3 sequence reads: CARRPLGQSNEQFL. The CDR3 DNA sequence: TGTGCCAGAAGACCGCTTGGACAATCCAATGAGCAGTTCTTA.

The chain carries TRBV12-3 or TRBV12-4 and TRBJ2-2; D tentatively fits TRBD1 or TRBD2 (5 bases each). Trimming shortened V by 10 bases and J by 0 bases, and 15 bases separated the two germline ends. The length of the CDR3 is 15 residues. The CDR3 is CANTIRGANTGELFF. The CDR3, as DNA: TGTGCCAACACCATCCGAGGGGCGAACACCGGGGAGCTGTTTTTT.

This clonotype was recorded a few times. The V gene is TRBV6-2 or TRBV6-3, the J gene TRBJ2-7; 12 bases are a match to TRBD1. Germline-derived CDR1 and CDR2 are MNHEY and SVGEGT. This CDR3 region has 17 residues. Losses at the gene ends were 2 bases for V and 0 bases for J; bases not matched to a gene: 5. The CDR3 protein is CASSYRDRGRFSYEQYF. Written as DNA, the CDR3 is TGTGCCAGCAGTTACCGGGACAGGGGGCGATTCTCCTACGAGCAGTACTTC.

The gene calls are TRBV12-3 or TRBV12-4 and TRBJ2-3; a weak D match, TRBD2 (5 bases). The CDR3 has 12 residues. The V end lost 5 bases, the J end lost 5 bases, and 8 bases lay between the germline ends. CDR3 residues: CASSRLLDTQYF. CDR3 nucleotides: TGTGCCAGCAGTCGACTACTAGATACGCAGTATTTT.

This clonotype was found a few times. The V call is TRBV4-2, the J call TRBJ2-2; D perhaps matches TRBD2 (6 bases). V dropped 5 bases and J dropped 3 bases, with 13 bases sitting between them. Looked up from germline, CDR1 is LGHNA and CDR2 is YNFKEQ. The CDR3 is made up of 15 amino acids. CDR3 nucleotides: TGTGCCAGCAGCAATGCGGGGCAAGACACCGGGGAGCTGTTTTTT. This translates into CASSNAGQDTGELFF.

In regard to this clonotype: Since a much larger clone is just one base distant, this may be a read error. The CDR3 carries no conserved terminal phenylalanine or tryptophan, so it likely arises from a read error. The V and J genes are TRBV29-1 and TRBJ2-3; D uncertain. Trimming stripped 4 bases from V and 4 bases from J, with 9 bases between. The CDR3 length is 12 residues. Germline V gives CDR1 SQVTM, CDR2 ANQGSEA. In nucleotides, the CDR3 is TGCAGCGTTGGGGTTATCGCAGATACGCAGTATTTA. It yields the protein CSVGVIADTQYL.

As for this clonotype: The junction departs from germline at one end; a sequencing error may be responsible. The V gene is TRBV6-5, the J gene TRBJ2-4; D remains ambiguous. There are 12 residues in the CDR3. Germline assignment: CDR1 MNHEY and CDR2 SVGAGI. The DNA for the CDR3 is TGTGCCAGCAGTCCTGATAGAAACACTCAGTACTTC. This encodes CASSPDRNTQYF.

This rearrangement joins TRBV12-3 or TRBV12-4 to TRBJ1-4, with D unclear. The CDR3 contains 14 residues. Deletions cut 7 bases from V and 7 bases from J, with 16 bases between. This chain's CDR3 is CASIAGLGGEKLFF. In DNA, the CDR3 is TGTGCCAGCATCGCCGGTCTCGGCGGTGAAAAACTGTTTTTT.

The V and J genes are TRBV7-9 and TRBJ1-2; no firm D call. The V end lost 1 base, the J end lost 3 bases, and 18 bases lay between the germline ends. Germline-derived CDR1 and CDR2 are SEHNR and FQNEAQ (reference sequence). The CDR3 totals 17 residues. In nucleotides, the CDR3 is TGTGCCAGCAGCTTAGGGTTTGACAAGGTAAAAGACTATGGCTACACCTTC. It translates to CASSLGFDKVKDYGYTF.

This clonotype showed up many times. The chain has TRBV11-2 and TRBJ2-6, with D possibly matching TRBD1 (5 bases). Germline assignment: CDR1 SGHAT and CDR2 FQNNGV. The CDR3 is 17 amino acids. V gave up 8 bases and J gave up 3 bases, with 20 bases separating them. CDR3 sequence (DNA): TGTGCCAGCGGCTCCTGGAAGGGGCGCAGTGGGGCCAACGTCCTGACTTTC. This gives the protein CASGSWKGRSGANVLTF.